These 18 T cell receptor beta chains were sequenced from one sample in a study of T cell changes during pregnancy in multiple sclerosis. Measured with immunoSEQ multiplex PCR; TCRdb has only the in-frame clones, and not every one. The sample holds about 75,000 clones, around 89% seen once. The sample in question was peripheral blood, obtained in the first trimester of pregnancy. These receptors all come from a female donor in good health, enrolled as a control in a pregnancy study.

V is TRBV7-8 and J is TRBJ2-6, with a possible D match to TRBD1 (5 bases). Germline V gives CDR1 SGHVS, CDR2 FQNEAQ. The CDR3 has 16 amino acids. Trimming took off 6 bases at V and 0 bases at J, with 12 bases between the two ends. CDR3 DNA: TGTGCCAGCAGAGAAACAGGTTTCTCTGGGGCCAACGTCCTGACTTTC. Translation gives CASRETGFSGANVLTF.

The chain employs TRBV9 and TRBJ2-2; 9 nucleotides line up with TRBD2. The CDR3 loop spans 14 amino acids. Per germline, CDR1 SGDLS and CDR2 YYNGEE. Trimming at V came to 5 bases and at J to 4 bases, leaving 3 bases not matched to a gene. The DNA of the CDR3 is TGTGCCAGCAGGCGGGAGGGTAGCACCGGGGAGCTGTTTTTT. Protein: CASRREGSTGELFF.

This clone came up once. This chain joins TRBV7-2 and TRBJ2-5, with D possibly TRBD1 on 5 matching bases. V shed 1 base and J shed 2 bases, with 11 bases lying between them. Germline V gene data show CDR1 as SGHTA and CDR2 as FQGNSA. This CDR3 region has 15 residues. The CDR3 sequence: CASSLVSGYQETQYF. DNA for the CDR3: TGTGCCAGCAGCTTAGTGTCAGGGTATCAAGAGACCCAGTACTTC.

This clone was seen once. The rearrangement uses TRBV11-2 and TRBJ2-7; D may be TRBD1 (6 bases). V lost 5 bases and J 4 bases, leaving 12 bases between the germline ends. Germline CDR1 is SGHAT and CDR2 is FQNNGV. The CDR3 has 13 amino acids. CDR3 in amino acids: CASSPSQGYEQYF. CDR3 nucleotides: TGTGCCAGCAGCCCTTCACAGGGTTACGAGCAGTACTTC.

V gene TRBV5-6 combines with J gene TRBJ2-1, with 8 bases fitting TRBD2. Germline values: CDR1 SGHDT, CDR2 YYEEEE. Losses at the gene ends were 0 bases for V and 7 bases for J; bases not matched to a gene: 3. The CDR3 has 14 residues. The CDR3 DNA sequence: TGTGCCAGCAGCTTGGGTGCGGGAGGTAATGAGCAGTTCTTC. It is translated as CASSLGAGGNEQFF.

V is TRBV4-1 and J is TRBJ1-4; a weak D match, TRBD1 (6 bases). Germline loops: CDR1 MGHRA, CDR2 YSYEKL. CDR3 length: 15 amino acids. The germline V and J ends were trimmed by 3 bases and 3 bases, with 11 bases remaining between them. The CDR3 is CASSHVHRANEKLFF. In DNA form, the CDR3 reads TGCGCCAGCAGCCACGTGCACAGGGCTAATGAAAAACTGTTTTTT.

The V gene is TRBV18, the J gene TRBJ1-1; 7 bases align to TRBD1. V dropped 5 bases and J dropped 1; count of bases not matched to a gene: 4. The CDR3 loop spans 14 amino acids. CDR1 KGHSH and CDR2 LQKENI come from the germline V gene. The CDR3 spells CASSRGTENTEAFF. The CDR3 bases are TGTGCCAGCTCAAGAGGGACAGAGAACACTGAAGCTTTCTTT. The full variable domain, rest sourced from reference TRBV18 and TRBJ1-1, is NAGVMQNPRHLVRRRGQEARLRCSPMKGHSHVYWYRQLPEEGLKFMVYLQKENIIDESGMPKERFSAEFPKEGPSILRIQQVVRGDSAAYFCASSRGTENTEAFFGQGTRLTVV.

The chain employs TRBV14 and TRBJ1-1; 7 bases line up with TRBD1. Germline V CDR1 and CDR2: SGHDN, FVKESK. The CDR3 extends over 19 amino acids. V lost 1 base, J lost 0 bases, and 14 bases stayed unmatched. DNA for the CDR3: TGTGCCAGCAGCCAAGCGGTCGAGACAGGGCTTTCCATGAACACTGAAGCTTTCTTT. Encoded protein: CASSQAVETGLSMNTEAFF.

The chain joins TRBV25-1 to TRBJ2-1; 9 nucleotides align to TRBD1. CDR3 length: 11 amino acids. Germline-derived CDR1 and CDR2 are MGHDK and SYGVNS. Unmatched junction bases numbered 8, after V lost 8 bases and J lost 15 bases. The CDR3, as DNA: TGTGCCAGCGAAACCGGACAGGGGCTGTTCTTC. It specifies CASETGQGLFF. Filled out from reference TRBV25-1 and TRBJ2-1, the complete variable domain reads EADIYQTPRYLVIGTGKKITLECSQTMGHDKMYWYQQDPGMELHLIHYSYGVNSTEKGDLSSESTVSRIRTEHFPLTLESARPSHTSQYLCASETGQGLFFGPGTRLTVL.

The chain has TRBV5-1 and TRBJ1-4, with 7 bases that match TRBD1. Germline CDR1 is SGHRS and CDR2 is YFSETQ. The CDR3 is 19 residues long. The trim removed 1 base at V and 8 bases at J, leaving 20 bases unmatched. The CDR3 region is CASSLYSSTTGIVWEKLFF. DNA of the CDR3: TGCGCCAGCAGCTTGTACTCCTCCACGACAGGGATTGTCTGGGAAAAACTGTTTTTT.

V and J are TRBV5-8 and TRBJ2-7, with 15 nucleotides matching TRBD2. The J segment lost 6 bases and the V segment lost 4 bases, leaving 11 bases of the junction unmatched. The length of the CDR3 is 17 residues. CDR1 is SGHTS, CDR2 YDEGEE, per germline. This chain's CDR3 is CASSRGTSGRKVSEQYF. The CDR3 DNA reads as TGTGCCAGCAGCCGGGGGACTAGCGGGAGGAAGGTCAGCGAGCAGTACTTC.

The genes are TRBV28 and TRBJ1-4, with D perhaps matching TRBD1 (5 bases). Trimming left V 6 bases short and J 7 bases short, with 9 bases between. CDR1 and CDR2 (germline): MDHEN, SYDVKM. CDR3 size: 12 residues. Here the CDR3 DNA reads TGTGCCAGCAGGGGGGGGAGTGAAAAACTGTTTTTT. Amino acids: CASRGGSEKLFF.

The chain has TRBV19 and TRBJ2-6; D may be TRBD2 (5 bases). Germline CDR1 and CDR2: LNHDA and SQIVND (reference sequence). The CDR3 is 16 amino acids. With 1 base removed from V and 1 base from J, the gap between germline ends came to 8 bases. The CDR3 is CASSIVSGSGANVLTF. The CDR3, as DNA: TGTGCCAGTAGTATAGTAAGCGGATCTGGGGCCAACGTCCTGACTTTC.

The chain uses TRBV19 and TRBJ2-2; no firm D call. The germline gives CDR1 LNHDA, CDR2 SQIVND (reference sequence). Trimming pared 7 bases from V and 7 bases from J, leaving 10 bases between. The CDR3 has 12 residues. In nucleotides, the CDR3 is TGTGCCAGTATTCCGCGCGGCGGGGAGCTGTTTTTT. It translates to CASIPRGGELFF.

Written as DNA, the CDR3 is TGTGCCAGCAGCTTAGCCCAGGGGATGAACACTGAAGCTTTCTTT. Amino acid sequence: CASSLAQGMNTEAFF. J is TRBJ1-1 and V is TRBV7-2; a weak D match, TRBD1 (6 bases). Germline V CDR1 and CDR2: SGHTA, FQGNSA. V shed 0 bases and J shed 0 bases, with 8 bases lying between them. This CDR3 has 15 amino acids. Looking up the rest from reference TRBV7-2 and TRBJ1-1 gives the full variable domain: GAGVSQSPSNKVTEKGKDVELRCDPISGHTALYWYRQSLGQGLEFLIYFQGNSAPDKSGLPSDRFSAERTGGSVSTLTIQRTQQEDSAVYLCASSLAQGMNTEAFFGQGTRLTVV.

The gene calls are TRBV12-2 and TRBJ1-1. TRBV12-2 is reported as a pseudogene. This CDR3 contains 16 residues. CDR3 sequence: CASRLAIYGGRTEAFF. As DNA, the CDR3 is TGTGCAAGTCGCTTAGCGATTTATGGGGGGAGGACTGAAGCTTTCTTT.

V is TRBV7-2 and J is TRBJ2-3, with D uncertain. Germline lookup yields CDR1 SGHTA and CDR2 FQGNSA. Trimming removed 5 bases at V and 0 bases at J, with 6 bases between. The CDR3 is 13 amino acids. CDR3 in amino acids: CASSPASTDTQYF. CDR3 coding DNA: TGTGCCAGCAGCCCCGCGAGCACAGATACGCAGTATTTT.

The chain links TRBV7-6 to TRBJ1-6, with TRBD1 matching over 7 bases. The CDR3 is made up of 15 amino acids. CDR1 SGHVS and CDR2 FNYEAQ come from the germline V gene. V was pared by 4 bases and J by 10 bases, with 10 bases of the junction left unmatched. The chain's CDR3 is CASSSRQGVESPLHF. The CDR3 coding sequence is TGTGCCAGCAGCTCCCGACAGGGCGTTGAGTCACCCCTCCACTTT.